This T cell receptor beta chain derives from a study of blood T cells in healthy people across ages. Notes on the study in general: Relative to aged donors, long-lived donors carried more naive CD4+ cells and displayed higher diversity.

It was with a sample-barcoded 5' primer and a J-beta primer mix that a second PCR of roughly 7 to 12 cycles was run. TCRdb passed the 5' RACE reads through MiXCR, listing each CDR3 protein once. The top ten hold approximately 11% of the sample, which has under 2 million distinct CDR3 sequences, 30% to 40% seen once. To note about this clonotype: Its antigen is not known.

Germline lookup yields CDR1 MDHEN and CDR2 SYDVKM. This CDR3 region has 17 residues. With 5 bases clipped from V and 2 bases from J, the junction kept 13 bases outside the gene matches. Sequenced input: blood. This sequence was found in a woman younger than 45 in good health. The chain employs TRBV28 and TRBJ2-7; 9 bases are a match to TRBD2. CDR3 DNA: TGTGCCAGCAGTCCCCCGAGGGTAGCGGGAGCCACCTACGAGCAGTACTTC. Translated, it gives CASSPPRVAGATYEQYF.